The T cell receptor beta chain under discussion was sequenced for a study of blood T cell repertoires in COVID-19 (TCRdb year 2020). In the study overall: The collaborator samples originated in the United States, Italy and Spain and spanned the acute and convalescent phases of COVID-19. The repertoires were released in a freely available public database meant as a resource for research on the immune response to SARS-CoV-2. Subjects who had been exposed to COVID-19, were actively infected with it, or had recovered from it provided the deeply sampled blood TCRbeta repertoires that made up the dataset. The samples were drawn from two sources: the first 160 participants of the ongoing ImmuneRACE study, and 1,000 to 1,500 subjects contributed by 6 global collaborators. A de-identified subject ID, COVID-19 status, age in years and sex were almost always included in the sample metadata. HLA class I and class II types, where available, came from metadata supplied by the sample provider rather than from assay-based typing. The material from the prospective study consisted of cDNA or gDNA derived from T cells, B-cell-depleted T cells, or PBMCs. Overall study outcomes, separate from this receptor: The quantity of clinical and demographic metadata differed by source and by participant and was supplied without curation.

A word on this clone: Its binding antigen is unknown. No base qualities exist here, and no much larger clone lies one base off it.

V is pared back by 0 bases and J by 3 bases, with 9 bases lying between the germline termini. Based on the germline V gene, the CDR1 and CDR2 sequences are MNHEY and SVGAGI. Reading from cysteine to phenylalanine, the CDR3 counts 16 amino acids. Of all the DNA, just the CDR3 is kept, 48 bases in frame from base 1. The immunoSEQ Assay, a bias-controlled multiplex PCR, was used to amplify TCRbeta CDR3 regions from genomic DNA. As for the original processing: Nucleated cell counts per sample were estimated from amplification of reference gene primers within the assay. To quantify the absolute abundance of each unique TCRbeta CDR3 rearrangement, sequence reads were collapsed and filtered. For each sample, productive Simpson clonality was calculated as the square root of Simpson's diversity index over productive rearrangements. TCRdb carries this immuneACCESS record with in-frame sequences only. Its versions omit some clonotypes, under half of them owing to an unresolved V gene in the studies checked, with the rest unexplained. That table furnishes V, J and clone size, whereas the DNA furnished D and trimming. The sample table contains 80,000 to 100,000 clones; only one count was recorded for about 86% of them. The ten largest make up approximately 2% of the sample.

In Seattle, one collaborating source enrolled patients while the infection was active and tracked those patients longitudinally over the course of disease. Whole blood was collected in K2EDTA tubes by collaborating institutions according to the institutions' own protocols. For TCRbeta analysis, collaborators shipped samples in one of three forms: frozen whole blood, isolated PBMCs, or DNA extracted from either of those sample types. The chain was built from TRBV6-5 and TRBJ1-6; the D gene assignment is ambiguous. Sequences were obtained from peripheral blood. This receptor was identified in a man over 45 with COVID-19, enrolled during active disease. DNA sequence: TGTGCCAGCAGTTACTCGGTGGCCCGCTATAATTCACCCCTCCACTTT. It is translated as CASSYSVARYNSPLHF.